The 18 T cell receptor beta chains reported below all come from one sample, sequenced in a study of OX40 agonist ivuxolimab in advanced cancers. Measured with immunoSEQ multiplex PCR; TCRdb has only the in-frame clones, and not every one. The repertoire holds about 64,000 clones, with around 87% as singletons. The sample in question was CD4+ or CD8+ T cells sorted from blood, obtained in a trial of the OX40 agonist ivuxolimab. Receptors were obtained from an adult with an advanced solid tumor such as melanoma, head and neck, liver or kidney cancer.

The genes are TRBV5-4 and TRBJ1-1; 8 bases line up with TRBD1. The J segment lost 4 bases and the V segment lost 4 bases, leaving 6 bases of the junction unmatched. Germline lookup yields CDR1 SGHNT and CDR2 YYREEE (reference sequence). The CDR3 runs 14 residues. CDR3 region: CASSQDRAITEAFF. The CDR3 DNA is TGTGCCAGCAGCCAGGACAGGGCAATCACTGAAGCTTTCTTT. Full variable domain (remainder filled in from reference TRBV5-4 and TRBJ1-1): ETGVTQSPTHLIKTRGQQVTLRCSSQSGHNTVSWYQQALGQGPQFIFQYYREEENGRGNFPPRFSGLQFPNYSSELNVNALELDDSALYLCASSQDRAITEAFFGQGTRLTVV.

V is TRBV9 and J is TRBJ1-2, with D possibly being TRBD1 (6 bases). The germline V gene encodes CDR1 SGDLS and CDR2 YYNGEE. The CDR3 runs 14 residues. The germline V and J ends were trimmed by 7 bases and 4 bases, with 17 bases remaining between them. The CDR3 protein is CASGGENRAYGYTF. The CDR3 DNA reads TGTGCCAGCGGAGGGGAAAACAGGGCCTATGGCTACACCTTC. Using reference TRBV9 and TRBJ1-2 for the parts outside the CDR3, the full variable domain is DSGVTQTPKHLITATGQRVTLRCSPRSGDLSVYWYQQSLDQGLQFLIQYYNGEERAKGNILERFSAQQFPDLHSELNLSSLELGDSALYFCASGGENRAYGYTFGSGTRLTVV.

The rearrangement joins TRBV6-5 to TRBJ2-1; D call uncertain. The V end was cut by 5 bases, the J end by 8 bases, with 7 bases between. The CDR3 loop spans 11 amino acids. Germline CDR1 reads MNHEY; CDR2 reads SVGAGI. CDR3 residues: CASSTGYEQFF. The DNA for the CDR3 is TGTGCCAGCAGTACCGGGTATGAGCAGTTCTTC.

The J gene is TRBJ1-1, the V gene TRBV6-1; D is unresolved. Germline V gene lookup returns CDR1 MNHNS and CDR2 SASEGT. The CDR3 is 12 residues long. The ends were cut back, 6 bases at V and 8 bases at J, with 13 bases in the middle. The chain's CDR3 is CASSPNGPEAFF. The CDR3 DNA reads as TGTGCCAGCAGCCCCAATGGTCCAGAAGCTTTCTTT.

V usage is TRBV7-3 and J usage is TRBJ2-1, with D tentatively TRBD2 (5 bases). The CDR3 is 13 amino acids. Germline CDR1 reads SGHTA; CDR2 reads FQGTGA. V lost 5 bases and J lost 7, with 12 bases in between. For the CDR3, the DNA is TGTGCCAGCAGCAAATTAGCGCGGAATGAGCAGTTCTTC. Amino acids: CASSKLARNEQFF.

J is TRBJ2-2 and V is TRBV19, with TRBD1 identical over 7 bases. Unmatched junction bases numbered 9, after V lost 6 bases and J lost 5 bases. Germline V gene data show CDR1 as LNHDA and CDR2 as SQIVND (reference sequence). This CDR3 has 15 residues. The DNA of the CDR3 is TGTGCCAGTAGCTCACGACAGGGTTGGACCGGGGAGCTGTTTTTT. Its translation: CASSSRQGWTGELFF.

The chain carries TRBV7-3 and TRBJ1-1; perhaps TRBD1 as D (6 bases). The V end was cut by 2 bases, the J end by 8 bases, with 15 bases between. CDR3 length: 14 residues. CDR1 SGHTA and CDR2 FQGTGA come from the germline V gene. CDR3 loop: CASSLGPLTGEAFF. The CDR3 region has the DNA TGTGCCAGCAGCTTAGGGCCCCTTACAGGGGAAGCTTTCTTT.

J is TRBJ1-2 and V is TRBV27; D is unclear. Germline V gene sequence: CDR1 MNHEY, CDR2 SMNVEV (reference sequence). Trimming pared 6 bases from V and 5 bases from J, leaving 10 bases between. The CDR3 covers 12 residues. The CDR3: CASRGLRYGYTF. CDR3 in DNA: TGTGCCAGCAGGGGCTTACGATATGGCTACACCTTC.

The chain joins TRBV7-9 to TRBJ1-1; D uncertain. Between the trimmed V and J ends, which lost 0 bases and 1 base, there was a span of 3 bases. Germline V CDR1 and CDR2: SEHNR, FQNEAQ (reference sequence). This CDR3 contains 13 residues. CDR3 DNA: TGTGCCAGCAGCTTAGCTGGGAACACTGAAGCTTTCTTT. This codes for CASSLAGNTEAFF.

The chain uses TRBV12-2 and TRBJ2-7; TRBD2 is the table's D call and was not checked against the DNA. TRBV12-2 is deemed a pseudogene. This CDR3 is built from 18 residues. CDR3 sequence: CASRLVTAPSGSLYEQYF. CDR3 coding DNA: TGTGCAAGTCGCTTAGTAACTGCTCCTAGCGGGAGTCTCTACGAGCAGTACTTC.

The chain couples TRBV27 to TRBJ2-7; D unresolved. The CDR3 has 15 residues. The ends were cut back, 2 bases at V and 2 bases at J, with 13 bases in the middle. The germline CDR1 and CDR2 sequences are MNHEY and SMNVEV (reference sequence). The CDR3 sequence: CASSLMSSGAYEQYF. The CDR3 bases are TGTGCCAGCAGTTTAATGAGTAGTGGTGCCTACGAGCAGTACTTC.

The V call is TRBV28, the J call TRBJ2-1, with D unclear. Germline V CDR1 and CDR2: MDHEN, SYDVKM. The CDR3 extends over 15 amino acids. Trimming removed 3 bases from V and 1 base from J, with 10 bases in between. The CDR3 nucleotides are TGTGCCAGCAGTTTTCCCGGAACTTCCTACAATGAGCAGTTCTTC. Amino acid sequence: CASSFPGTSYNEQFF.

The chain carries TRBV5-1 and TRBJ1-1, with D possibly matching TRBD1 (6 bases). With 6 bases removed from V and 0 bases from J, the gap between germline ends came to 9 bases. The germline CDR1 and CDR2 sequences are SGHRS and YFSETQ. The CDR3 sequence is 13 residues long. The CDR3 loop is CASKTGLNTEAFF. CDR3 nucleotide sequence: TGCGCCAGCAAAACAGGGTTGAACACTGAAGCTTTCTTT.

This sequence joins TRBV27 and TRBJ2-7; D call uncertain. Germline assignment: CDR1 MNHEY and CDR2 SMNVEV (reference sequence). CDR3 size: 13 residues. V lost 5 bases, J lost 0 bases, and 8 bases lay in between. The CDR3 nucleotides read TGTGCCAGCAGTCAGACTGCCTCCTACGAGCAGTACTTC. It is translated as CASSQTASYEQYF.

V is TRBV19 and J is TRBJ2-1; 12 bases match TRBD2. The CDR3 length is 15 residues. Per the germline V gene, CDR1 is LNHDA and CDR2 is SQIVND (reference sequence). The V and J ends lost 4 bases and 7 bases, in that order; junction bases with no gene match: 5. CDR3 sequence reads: CASSRTSGNLNEQFF. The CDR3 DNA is TGTGCCAGTAGTAGGACTAGCGGGAATTTGAATGAGCAGTTCTTC. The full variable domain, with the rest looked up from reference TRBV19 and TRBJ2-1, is DGGITQSPKYLFRKEGQNVTLSCEQNLNHDAMYWYRQDPGQGLRLIYYSQIVNDFQKGDIAEGYSVSREKKESFPLTVTSAQKNPTAFYLCASSRTSGNLNEQFFGPGTRLTVL.

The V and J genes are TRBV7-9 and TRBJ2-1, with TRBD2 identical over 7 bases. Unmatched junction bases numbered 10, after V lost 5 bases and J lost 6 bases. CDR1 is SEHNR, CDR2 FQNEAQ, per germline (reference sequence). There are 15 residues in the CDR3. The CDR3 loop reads CASSAPGAGSNEQFF. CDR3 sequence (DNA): TGTGCCAGCAGCGCCCCGGGAGCGGGAAGCAATGAGCAGTTCTTC.

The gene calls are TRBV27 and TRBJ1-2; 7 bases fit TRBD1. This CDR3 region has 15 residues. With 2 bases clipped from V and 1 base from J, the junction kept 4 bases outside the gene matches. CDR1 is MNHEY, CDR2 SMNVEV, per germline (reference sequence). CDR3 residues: CASSLLGGGNYGYTF. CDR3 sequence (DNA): TGTGCCAGCAGTTTACTAGGGGGCGGTAACTATGGCTACACCTTC.

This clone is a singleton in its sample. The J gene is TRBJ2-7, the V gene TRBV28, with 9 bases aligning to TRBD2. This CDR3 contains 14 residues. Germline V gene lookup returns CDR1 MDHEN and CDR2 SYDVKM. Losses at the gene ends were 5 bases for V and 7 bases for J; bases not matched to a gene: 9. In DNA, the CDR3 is TGTGCCAGCAGTACGCTAGCGGGACCGTCGGAGCAGTACTTC. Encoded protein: CASSTLAGPSEQYF.